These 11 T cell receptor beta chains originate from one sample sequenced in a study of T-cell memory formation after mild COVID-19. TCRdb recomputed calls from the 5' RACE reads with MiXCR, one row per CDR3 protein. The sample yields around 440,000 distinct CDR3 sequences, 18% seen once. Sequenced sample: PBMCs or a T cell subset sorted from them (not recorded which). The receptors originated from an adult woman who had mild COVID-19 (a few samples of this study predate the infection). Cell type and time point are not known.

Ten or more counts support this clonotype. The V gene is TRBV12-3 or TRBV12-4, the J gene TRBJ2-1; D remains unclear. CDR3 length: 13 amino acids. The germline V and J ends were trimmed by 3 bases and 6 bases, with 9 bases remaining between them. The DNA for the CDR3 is TGTGCCAGCAGTTTCCGAGAGACCAATGAGCAGTTCTTC. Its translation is CASSFRETNEQFF.

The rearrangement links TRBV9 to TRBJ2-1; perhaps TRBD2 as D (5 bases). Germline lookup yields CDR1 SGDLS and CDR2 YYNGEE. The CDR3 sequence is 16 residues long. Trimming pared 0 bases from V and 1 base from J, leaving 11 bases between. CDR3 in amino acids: CASSVGGRGSYNEQFF. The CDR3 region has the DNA TGTGCCAGCAGCGTAGGAGGGCGCGGATCCTACAATGAGCAGTTCTTC. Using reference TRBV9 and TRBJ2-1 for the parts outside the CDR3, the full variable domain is DSGVTQTPKHLITATGQRVTLRCSPRSGDLSVYWYQQSLDQGLQFLIQYYNGEERAKGNILERFSAQQFPDLHSELNLSSLELGDSALYFCASSVGGRGSYNEQFFGPGTRLTVL.

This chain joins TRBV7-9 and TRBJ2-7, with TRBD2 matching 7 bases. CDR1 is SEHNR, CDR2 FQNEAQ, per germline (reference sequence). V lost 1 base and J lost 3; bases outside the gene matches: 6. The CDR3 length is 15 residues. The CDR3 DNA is TGTGCCAGCAGCTTAGGTCTAGCGGCCCACTACGAGCAGTACTTC. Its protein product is CASSLGLAAHYEQYF. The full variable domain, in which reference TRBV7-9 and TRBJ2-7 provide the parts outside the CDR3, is DTGVSQNPRHKITKRGQNVTFRCDPISEHNRLYWYRQTLGQGPEFLTYFQNEAQLEKSRLLSDRFSAERPKGSFSTLEIQRTEQGDSAMYLCASSLGLAAHYEQYFGPGTRLTVT.

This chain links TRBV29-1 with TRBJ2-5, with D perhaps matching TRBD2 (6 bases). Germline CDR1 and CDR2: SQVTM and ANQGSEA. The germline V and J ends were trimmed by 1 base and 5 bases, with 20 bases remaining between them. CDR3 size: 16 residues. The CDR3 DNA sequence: TGCAGCGTTGAAGGAGGGCTTGGGCGGGAATGGGAGACCCAGTACTTC. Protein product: CSVEGGLGREWETQYF. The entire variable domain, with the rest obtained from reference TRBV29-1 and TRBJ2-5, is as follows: SAVISQKPSRDICQRGTSLTIQCQVDSQVTMMFWYRQQPGQSLTLIATANQGSEATYESGFVIDKFPISRPNLTFSTLTVSNMSPEDSSIYLCSVEGGLGREWETQYFGPGTRLLVL.

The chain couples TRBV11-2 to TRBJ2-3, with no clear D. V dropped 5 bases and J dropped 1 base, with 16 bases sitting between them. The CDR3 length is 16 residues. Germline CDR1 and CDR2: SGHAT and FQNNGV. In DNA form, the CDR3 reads TGTGCCAGCAGCGCTGACTTAGGGCGCGGCACAGATACGCAGTATTTT. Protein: CASSADLGRGTDTQYF. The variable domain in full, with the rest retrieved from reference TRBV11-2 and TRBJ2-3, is EAGVAQSPRYKIIEKRQSVAFWCNPISGHATLYWYQQILGQGPKLLIQFQNNGVVDDSQLPKDRFSAERLKGVDSTLKIQPAKLEDSAVYLCASSADLGRGTDTQYFGPGTRLTVL.

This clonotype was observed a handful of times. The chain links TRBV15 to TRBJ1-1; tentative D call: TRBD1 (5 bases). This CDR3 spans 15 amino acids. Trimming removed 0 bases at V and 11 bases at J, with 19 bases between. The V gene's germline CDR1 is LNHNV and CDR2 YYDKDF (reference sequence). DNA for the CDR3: TGTGCCACCAGCAGAGATATCACAGGCCCGGGGGTGGCTTTCTTT. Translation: CATSRDITGPGVAFF.

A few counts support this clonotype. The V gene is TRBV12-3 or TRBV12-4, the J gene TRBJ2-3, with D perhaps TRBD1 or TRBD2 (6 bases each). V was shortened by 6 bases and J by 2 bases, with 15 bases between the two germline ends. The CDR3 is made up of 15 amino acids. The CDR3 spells CASSSWGATTDTQYF. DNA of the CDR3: TGTGCCAGCAGCTCGTGGGGGGCCACCACAGATACGCAGTATTTT.

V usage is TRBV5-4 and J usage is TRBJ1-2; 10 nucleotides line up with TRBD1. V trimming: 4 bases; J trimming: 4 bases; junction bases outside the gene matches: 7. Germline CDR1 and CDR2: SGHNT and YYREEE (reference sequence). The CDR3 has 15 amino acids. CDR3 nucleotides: TGTGCCAGCAGCGCTGGTGGGACAGGGGTCTATGGCTACACCTTC. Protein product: CASSAGGTGVYGYTF.

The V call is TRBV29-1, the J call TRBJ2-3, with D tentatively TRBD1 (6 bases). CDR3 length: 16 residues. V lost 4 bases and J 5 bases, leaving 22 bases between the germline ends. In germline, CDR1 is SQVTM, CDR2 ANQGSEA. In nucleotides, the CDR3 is TGCAGCGTTGTAGGGGCCTACGGGACAAGGGAAGATACGCAGTATTTT. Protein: CSVVGAYGTREDTQYF.

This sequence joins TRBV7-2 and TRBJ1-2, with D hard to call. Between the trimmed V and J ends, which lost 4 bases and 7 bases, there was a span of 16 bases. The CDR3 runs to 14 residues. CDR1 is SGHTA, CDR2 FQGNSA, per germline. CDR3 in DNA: TGTGCCAGCAGCTACATTGGAGTTTTTGGTGGCTACACCTTC. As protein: CASSYIGVFGGYTF.

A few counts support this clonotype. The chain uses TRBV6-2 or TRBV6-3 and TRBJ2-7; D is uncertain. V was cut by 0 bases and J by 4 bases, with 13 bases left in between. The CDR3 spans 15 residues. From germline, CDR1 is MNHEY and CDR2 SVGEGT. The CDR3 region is CASSYSSPSQYEQYF. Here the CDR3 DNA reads TGTGCCAGCAGTTACTCATCTCCATCCCAGTACGAGCAGTACTTC.